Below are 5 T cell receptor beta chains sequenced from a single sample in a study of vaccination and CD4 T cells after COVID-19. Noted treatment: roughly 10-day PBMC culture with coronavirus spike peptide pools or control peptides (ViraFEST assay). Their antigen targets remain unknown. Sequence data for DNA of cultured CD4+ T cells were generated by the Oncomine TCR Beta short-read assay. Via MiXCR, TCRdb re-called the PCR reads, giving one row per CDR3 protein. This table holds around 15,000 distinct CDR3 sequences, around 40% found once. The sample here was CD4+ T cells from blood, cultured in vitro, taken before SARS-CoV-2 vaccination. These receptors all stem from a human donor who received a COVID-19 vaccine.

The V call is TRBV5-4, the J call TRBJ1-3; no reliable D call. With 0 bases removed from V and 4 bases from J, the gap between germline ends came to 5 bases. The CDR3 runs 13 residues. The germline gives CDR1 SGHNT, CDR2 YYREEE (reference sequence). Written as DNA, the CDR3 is TGTGCCAGCAGCTTGGACGTGGGAAACACCATATATTTT. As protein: CASSLDVGNTIYF. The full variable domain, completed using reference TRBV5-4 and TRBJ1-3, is ETGVTQSPTHLIKTRGQQVTLRCSSQSGHNTVSWYQQALGQGPQFIFQYYREEENGRGNFPPRFSGLQFPNYSSELNVNALELDDSALYLCASSLDVGNTIYFGEGSWLTVV.

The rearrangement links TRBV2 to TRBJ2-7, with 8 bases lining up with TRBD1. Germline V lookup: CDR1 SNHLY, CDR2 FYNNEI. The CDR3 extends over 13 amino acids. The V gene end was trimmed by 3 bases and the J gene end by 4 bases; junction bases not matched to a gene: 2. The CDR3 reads CASSEDRVYEQYF. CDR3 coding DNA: TGTGCCAGCAGTGAGGACAGGGTATACGAGCAGTACTTC.

The CDR3, as DNA: TGTGCCAGCAGTTTCATCGGGGGAATGGGTACAGATACGCAGTATTTT. Translating gives CASSFIGGMGTDTQYF. This rearrangement joins TRBV12-3 or TRBV12-4 to TRBJ2-3, with a possible D match to TRBD2 (6 bases). The CDR3 length is 16 residues. With 3 bases removed from V and 3 bases from J, the gap between germline ends came to 16 bases.

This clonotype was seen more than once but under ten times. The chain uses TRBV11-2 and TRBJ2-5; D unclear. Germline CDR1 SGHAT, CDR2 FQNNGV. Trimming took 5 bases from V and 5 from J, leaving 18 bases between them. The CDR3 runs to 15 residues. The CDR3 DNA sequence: TGTGCCAGCAGCCTACGGTCCAACTTCGGGGAGACCCAGTACTTC. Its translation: CASSLRSNFGETQYF.

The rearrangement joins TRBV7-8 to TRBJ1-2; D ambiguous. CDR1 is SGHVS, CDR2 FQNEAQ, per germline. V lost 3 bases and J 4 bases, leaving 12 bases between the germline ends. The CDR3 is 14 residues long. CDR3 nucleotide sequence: TGTGCCAGCAGCTTTTATAGCAGGAGCTATGGCTACACCTTC. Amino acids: CASSFYSRSYGYTF.